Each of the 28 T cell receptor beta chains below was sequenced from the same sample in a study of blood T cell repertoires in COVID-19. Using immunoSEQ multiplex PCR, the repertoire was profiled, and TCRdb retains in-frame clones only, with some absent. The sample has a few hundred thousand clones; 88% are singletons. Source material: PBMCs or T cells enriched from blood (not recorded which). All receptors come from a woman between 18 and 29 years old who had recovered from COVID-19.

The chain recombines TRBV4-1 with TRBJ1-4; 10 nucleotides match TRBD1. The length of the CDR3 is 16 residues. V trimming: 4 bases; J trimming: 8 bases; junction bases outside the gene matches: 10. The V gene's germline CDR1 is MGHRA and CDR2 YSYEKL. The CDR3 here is CASSPLPGQGTEKLFF. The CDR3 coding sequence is TGCGCCAGCAGCCCACTTCCGGGACAGGGGACCGAAAAACTGTTTTTT.

The CDR3 DNA reads TGTGCCAGTTCAGGGGGCAGGGGGCAACTGGATGAAAAACTGTTTTTT. Protein product: CASSGGRGQLDEKLFF. This chain uses TRBV2 with TRBJ1-4; 8 bases fit TRBD1. With V trimmed by 9 bases and J by 6 bases, 15 bases remained unmatched. The CDR3 consists of 16 residues. CDR1 and CDR2 (germline): SNHLY, FYNNEI.

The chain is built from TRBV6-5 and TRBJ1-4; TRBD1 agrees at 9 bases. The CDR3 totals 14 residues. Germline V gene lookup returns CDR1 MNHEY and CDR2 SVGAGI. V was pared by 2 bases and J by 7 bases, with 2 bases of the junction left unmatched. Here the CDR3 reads CASSYGQGREKLFF. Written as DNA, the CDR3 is TGTGCCAGCAGTTACGGACAGGGGCGTGAAAAACTGTTTTTT.

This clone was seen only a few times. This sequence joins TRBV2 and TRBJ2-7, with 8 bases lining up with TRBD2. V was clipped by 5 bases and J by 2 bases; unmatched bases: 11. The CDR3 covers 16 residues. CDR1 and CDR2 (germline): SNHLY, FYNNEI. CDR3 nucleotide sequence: TGTGCCAGCAGTACTTATGGCGGGGGGACGACCTACGAGCAGTACTTC. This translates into CASSTYGGGTTYEQYF.

DNA of the CDR3: TGTGCCAGCAGTCGAACAGGGAGCTCCTACGAGCAGTACTTC. This gives the protein CASSRTGSSYEQYF. The V gene is TRBV7-3, the J gene TRBJ2-7; a possible D gene is TRBD1 (6 bases). This CDR3 has 14 amino acids. The germline V gene encodes CDR1 SGHTA and CDR2 FQGTGA. V lost 6 bases to trimming and J lost 0 bases, with 12 bases between them.

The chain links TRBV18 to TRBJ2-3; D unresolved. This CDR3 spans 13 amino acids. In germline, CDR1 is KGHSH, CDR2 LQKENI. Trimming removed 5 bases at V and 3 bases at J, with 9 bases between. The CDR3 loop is CASSGQVTDTQYF. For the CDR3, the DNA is TGTGCCAGCTCAGGCCAGGTAACAGATACGCAGTATTTT.

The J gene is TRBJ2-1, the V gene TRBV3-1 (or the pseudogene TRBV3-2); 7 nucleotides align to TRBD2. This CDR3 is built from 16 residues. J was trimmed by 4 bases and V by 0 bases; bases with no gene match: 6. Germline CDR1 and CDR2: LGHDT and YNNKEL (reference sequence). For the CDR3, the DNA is TGTGCCAGCAGCCAAGATTTGGGGGGGGTTTACAATGAGCAGTTCTTC. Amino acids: CASSQDLGGVYNEQFF.

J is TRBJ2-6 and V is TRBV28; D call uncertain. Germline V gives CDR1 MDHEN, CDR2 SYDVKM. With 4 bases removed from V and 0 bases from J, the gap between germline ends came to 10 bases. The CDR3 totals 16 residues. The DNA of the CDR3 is TGTGCCAGCAGTTCACCACTGAGCTCTGGGGCCAACGTCCTGACTTTC. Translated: CASSSPLSSGANVLTF.

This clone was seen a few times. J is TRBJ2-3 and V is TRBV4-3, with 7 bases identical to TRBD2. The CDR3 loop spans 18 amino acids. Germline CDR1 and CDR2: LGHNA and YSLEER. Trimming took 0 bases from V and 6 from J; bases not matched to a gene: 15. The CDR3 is CASSQDSVGDYLPDTQYF. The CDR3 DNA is TGCGCCAGCAGCCAAGATTCAGTCGGGGACTATCTTCCGGATACGCAGTATTTT.

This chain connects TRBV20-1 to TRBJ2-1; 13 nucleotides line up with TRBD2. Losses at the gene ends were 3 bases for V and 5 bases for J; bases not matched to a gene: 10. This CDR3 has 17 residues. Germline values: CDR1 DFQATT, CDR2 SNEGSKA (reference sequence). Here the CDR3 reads CSASSRTSGGLNNEQFF. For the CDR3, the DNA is TGCAGTGCTAGTAGTAGGACTAGCGGGGGACTAAACAATGAGCAGTTCTTC.

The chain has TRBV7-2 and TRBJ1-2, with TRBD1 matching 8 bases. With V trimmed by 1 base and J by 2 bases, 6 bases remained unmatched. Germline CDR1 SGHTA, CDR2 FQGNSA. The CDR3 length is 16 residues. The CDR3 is CASSLVAGGANYGYTF. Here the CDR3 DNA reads TGTGCCAGCAGCTTAGTGGCAGGGGGCGCAAACTATGGCTACACCTTC.

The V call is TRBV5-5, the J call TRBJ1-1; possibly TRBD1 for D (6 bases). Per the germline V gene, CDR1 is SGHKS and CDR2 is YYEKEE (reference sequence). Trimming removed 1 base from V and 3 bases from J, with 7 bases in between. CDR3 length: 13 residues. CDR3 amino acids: CASSLQGHTEAFF. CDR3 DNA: TGTGCCAGCAGCTTGCAGGGGCACACTGAAGCTTTCTTT.

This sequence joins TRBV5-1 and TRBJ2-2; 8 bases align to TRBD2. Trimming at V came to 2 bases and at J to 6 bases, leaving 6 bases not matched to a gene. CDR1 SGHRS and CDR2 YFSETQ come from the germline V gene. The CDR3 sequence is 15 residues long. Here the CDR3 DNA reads TGCGCCAGCAGCTTCCCGGGGGGGGCGTCCGGGGAGCTGTTTTTT. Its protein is CASSFPGGASGELFF.

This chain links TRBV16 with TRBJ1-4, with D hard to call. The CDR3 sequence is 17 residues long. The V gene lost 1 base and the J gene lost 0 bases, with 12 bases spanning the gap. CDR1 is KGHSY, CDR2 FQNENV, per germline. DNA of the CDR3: TGTGCCAGCAGCCAATGGCCCCAGACTGCAACTAATGAAAAACTGTTTTTT. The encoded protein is CASSQWPQTATNEKLFF. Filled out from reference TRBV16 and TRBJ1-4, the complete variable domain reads GEEVAQTPKHLVRGEGQKAKLYCAPIKGHSYVFWYQQVLKNEFKFLISFQNENVFDETGMPKERFSAKCLPNSPCSLEIQATKLEDSAVYFCASSQWPQTATNEKLFFGSGTQLSVL.

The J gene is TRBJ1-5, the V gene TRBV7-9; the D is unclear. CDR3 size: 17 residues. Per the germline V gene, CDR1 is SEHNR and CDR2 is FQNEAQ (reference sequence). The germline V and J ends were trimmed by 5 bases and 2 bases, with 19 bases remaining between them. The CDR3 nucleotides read TGTGCCAGCAGCCAGGTGTTCGGCCAAAAGGGCAATCAGCCCCAGCATTTT. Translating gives CASSQVFGQKGNQPQHF.

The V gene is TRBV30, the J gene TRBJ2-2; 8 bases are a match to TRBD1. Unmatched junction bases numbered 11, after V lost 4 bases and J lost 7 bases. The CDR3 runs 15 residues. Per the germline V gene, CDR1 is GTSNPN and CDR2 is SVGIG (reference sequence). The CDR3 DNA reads TGTGCCTGGAAAAGGCGGACAGGGCTAGTCGGGGAGCTGTTTTTT. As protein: CAWKRRTGLVGELFF.

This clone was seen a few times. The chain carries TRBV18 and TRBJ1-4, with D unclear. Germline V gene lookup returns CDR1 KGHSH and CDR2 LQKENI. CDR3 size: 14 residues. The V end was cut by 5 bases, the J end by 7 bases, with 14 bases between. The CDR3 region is CASSSTRHAEKLFF. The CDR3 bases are TGTGCCAGCTCATCGACACGACACGCTGAAAAACTGTTTTTT. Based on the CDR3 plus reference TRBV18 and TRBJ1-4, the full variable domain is NAGVMQNPRHLVRRRGQEARLRCSPMKGHSHVYWYRQLPEEGLKFMVYLQKENIIDESGMPKERFSAEFPKEGPSILRIQQVVRGDSAAYFCASSSTRHAEKLFFGSGTQLSVL.

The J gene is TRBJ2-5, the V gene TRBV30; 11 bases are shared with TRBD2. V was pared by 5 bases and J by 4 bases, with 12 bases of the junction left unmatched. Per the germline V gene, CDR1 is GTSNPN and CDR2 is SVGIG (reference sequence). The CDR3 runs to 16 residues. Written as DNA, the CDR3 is TGTGCCTGGCGTTTAGCGGGGGGGCGGGCTCGAGAGACCCAGTACTTC. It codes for CAWRLAGGRARETQYF.

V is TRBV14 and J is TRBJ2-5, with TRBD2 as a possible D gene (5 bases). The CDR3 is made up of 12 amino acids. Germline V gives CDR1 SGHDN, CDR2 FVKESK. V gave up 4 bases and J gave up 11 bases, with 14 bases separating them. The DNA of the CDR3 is TGTGCCAGCAGCCCCCCTCGGGGAGAGCAGTACTTC. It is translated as CASSPPRGEQYF.

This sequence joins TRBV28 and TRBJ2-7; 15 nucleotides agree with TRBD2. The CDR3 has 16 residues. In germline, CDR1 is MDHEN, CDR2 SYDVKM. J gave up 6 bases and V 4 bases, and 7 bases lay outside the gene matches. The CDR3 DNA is TGTGCCAGCAGTTCCCCCGGGACTAGCGGGGGGACCGAGCAGTACTTC. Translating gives CASSSPGTSGGTEQYF. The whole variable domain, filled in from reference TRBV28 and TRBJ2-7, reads DVKVTQSSRYLVKRTGEKVFLECVQDMDHENMFWYRQDPGLGLRLIYFSYDVKMKEKGDIPEGYSVSREKKERFSLILESASTNQTSMYLCASSSPGTSGGTEQYFGPGTRLTVT.

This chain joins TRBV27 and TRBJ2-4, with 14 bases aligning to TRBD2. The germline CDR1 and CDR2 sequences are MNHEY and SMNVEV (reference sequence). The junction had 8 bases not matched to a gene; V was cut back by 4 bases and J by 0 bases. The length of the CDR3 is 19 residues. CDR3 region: CASSSSRTSGGLAKNIQYF. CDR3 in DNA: TGTGCCAGCAGTTCCTCCCGGACTAGCGGGGGGTTAGCCAAAAACATTCAGTACTTC.

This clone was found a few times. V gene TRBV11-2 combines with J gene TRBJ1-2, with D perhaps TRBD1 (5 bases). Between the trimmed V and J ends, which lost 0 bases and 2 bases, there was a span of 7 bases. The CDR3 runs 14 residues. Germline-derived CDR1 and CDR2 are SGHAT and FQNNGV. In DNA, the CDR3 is TGTGCCAGCAGCTTAGATGCAGGGAACTATGGCTACACCTTC. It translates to CASSLDAGNYGYTF. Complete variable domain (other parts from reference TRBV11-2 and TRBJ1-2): EAGVAQSPRYKIIEKRQSVAFWCNPISGHATLYWYQQILGQGPKLLIQFQNNGVVDDSQLPKDRFSAERLKGVDSTLKIQPAKLEDSAVYLCASSLDAGNYGYTFGSGTRLTVV.

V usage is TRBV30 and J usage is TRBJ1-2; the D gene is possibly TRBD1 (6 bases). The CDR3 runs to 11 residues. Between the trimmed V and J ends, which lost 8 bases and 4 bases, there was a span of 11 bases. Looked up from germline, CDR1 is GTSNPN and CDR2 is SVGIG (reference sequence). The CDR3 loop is CAPGEFYGYTF. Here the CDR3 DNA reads TGTGCCCCAGGGGAGTTCTATGGCTACACCTTC.

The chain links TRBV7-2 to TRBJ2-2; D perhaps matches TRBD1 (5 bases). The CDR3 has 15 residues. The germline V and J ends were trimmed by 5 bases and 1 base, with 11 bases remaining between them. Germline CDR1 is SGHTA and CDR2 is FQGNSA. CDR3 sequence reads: CASSLDRLNTGELFF. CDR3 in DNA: TGTGCCAGCAGCCTCGACAGACTGAACACCGGGGAGCTGTTTTTT.

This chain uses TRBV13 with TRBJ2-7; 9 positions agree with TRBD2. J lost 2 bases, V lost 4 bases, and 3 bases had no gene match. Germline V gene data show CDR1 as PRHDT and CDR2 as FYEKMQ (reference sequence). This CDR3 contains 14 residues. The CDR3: CASSSAGGPYEQYF. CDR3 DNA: TGTGCCAGCAGCTCAGCGGGGGGCCCCTACGAGCAGTACTTC.

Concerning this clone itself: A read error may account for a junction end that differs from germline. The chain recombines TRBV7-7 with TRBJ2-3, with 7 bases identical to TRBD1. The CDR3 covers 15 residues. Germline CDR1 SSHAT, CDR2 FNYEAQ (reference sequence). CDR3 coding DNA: TGTGCTAGCAGTTATAGACAGGGTGGAGCAGATACGCAGTATTTT. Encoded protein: CASSYRQGGADTQYF.

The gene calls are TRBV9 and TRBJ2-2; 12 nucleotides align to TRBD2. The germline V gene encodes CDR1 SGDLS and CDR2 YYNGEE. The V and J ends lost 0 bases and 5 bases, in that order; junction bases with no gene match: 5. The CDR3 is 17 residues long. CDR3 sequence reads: CASSVASGGAGTGELFF. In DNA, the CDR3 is TGTGCCAGCAGCGTAGCTAGCGGGGGGGCCGGGACCGGGGAGCTGTTTTTT.

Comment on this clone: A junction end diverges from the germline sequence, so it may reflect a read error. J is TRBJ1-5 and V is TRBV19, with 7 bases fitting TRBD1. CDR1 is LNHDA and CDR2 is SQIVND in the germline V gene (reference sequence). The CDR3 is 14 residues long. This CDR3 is CTSSPGQNHQPQHF. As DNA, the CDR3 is TGTACCAGTAGTCCGGGACAGAATCATCAGCCCCAGCATTTT. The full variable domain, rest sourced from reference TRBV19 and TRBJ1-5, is DGGITQSPKYLFRKEGQNVTLSCEQNLNHDAMYWYRQDPGQGLRLIYYSQIVNDFQKGDIAEGYSVSREKKESFPLTVTSAQKNPTAFYLCTSSPGQNHQPQHFGDGTRLSIL.